Sequencing of this TCR beta chain was carried out in a study of blood T cell repertoires in COVID-19. The method was immunoSEQ multiplex PCR; TCRdb's version includes in-frame clones alone and lacks a portion of them. The profile shows some 120,000 clones, 60% to 80% of them singletons. CDR1 and CDR2 from the germline V gene are SGHRS and YFSETQ. V lost 4 bases and J 4 bases, leaving 5 bases between the germline ends. CDR3 length equals 11 residues. The sample consisted of peripheral blood. This clonotype was obtained from a man aged 55 to 69 with acute or convalescent COVID-19. This chain connects TRBV5-1 to TRBJ1-2; D is uncertain. In nucleotides, the CDR3 is TGCGCCAGCAGCGGGCCCTATGGCTACACCTTC. Protein product: CASSGPYGYTF.